This T cell receptor (beta chain) was captured in a study of blood T cell repertoires in COVID-19. Study at large: Sites across the United States, Italy and Spain contributed samples from acute and convalescent COVID-19.

The ends lost 5 bases at V and 5 bases at J; junction bases unmatched: 10. Germline CDR1 reads MNHEY; CDR2 reads SVGEGT. This CDR3 region has 15 residues. Individuals in the exposed group had encountered a COVID-19 case within 2 weeks preceding study entry. Source study methods: Reference gene primer amplification yielded estimated nucleated cell counts. Generated by immunoSEQ multiplex PCR, the TCRdb table keeps only in-frame clones and is missing some. V and J calls and clone size are given by that table; D and trimming were obtained from the DNA. The sample lists more than 300,000 clones; 90% were seen once.

The source is a woman in her 30s who had been exposed to COVID-19. Sequencing used PBMCs or T cells enriched from blood (not recorded which). The V gene is TRBV6-2 or TRBV6-3, the J gene TRBJ2-7, with 9 bases matching TRBD2. The CDR3 loop is CASSDVGTSHDEQYF. The DNA for the CDR3 is TGTGCCAGCAGTGACGTAGGGACTAGCCACGACGAGCAGTACTTC.